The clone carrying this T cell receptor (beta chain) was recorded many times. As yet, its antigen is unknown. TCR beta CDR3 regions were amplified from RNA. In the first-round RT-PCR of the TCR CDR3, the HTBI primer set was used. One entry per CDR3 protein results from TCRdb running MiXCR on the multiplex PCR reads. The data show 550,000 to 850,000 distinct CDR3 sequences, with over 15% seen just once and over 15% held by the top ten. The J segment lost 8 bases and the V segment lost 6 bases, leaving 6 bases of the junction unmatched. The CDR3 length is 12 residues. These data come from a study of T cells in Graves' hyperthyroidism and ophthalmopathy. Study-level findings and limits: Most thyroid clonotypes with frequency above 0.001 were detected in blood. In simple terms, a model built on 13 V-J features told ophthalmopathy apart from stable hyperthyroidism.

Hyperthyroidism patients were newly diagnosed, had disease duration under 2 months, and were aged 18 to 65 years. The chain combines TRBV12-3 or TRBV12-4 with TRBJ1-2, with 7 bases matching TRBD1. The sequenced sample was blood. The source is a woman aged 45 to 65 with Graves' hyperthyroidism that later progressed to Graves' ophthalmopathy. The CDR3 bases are TGTGCCAGCAGCCGAGGACAGGAGGGCTACACCTTC. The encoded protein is CASSRGQEGYTF.